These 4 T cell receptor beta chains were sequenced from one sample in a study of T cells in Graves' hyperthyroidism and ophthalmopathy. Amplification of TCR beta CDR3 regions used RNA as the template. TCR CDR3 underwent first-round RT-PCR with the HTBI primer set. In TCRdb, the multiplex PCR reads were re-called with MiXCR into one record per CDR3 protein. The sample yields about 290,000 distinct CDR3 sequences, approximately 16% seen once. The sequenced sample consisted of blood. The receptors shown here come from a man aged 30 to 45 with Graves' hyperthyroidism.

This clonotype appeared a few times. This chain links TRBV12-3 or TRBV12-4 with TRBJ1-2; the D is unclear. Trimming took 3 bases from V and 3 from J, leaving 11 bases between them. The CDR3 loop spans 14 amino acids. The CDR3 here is CASSLGSPHYGYTF. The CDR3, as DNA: TGTGCCAGCAGTTTGGGGTCCCCTCACTATGGCTACACCTTC.

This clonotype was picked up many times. CDR3 in amino acids: CASSLRGGRKETQYF. For the CDR3, the DNA is TGTGCCAGCAGCCTCAGGGGGGGGAGGAAAGAGACCCAGTACTTC. The genes are TRBV12-3 or TRBV12-4 and TRBJ2-5, with D perhaps being TRBD1 or TRBD2 (7 bases each). Trimming took 6 bases from V and 3 from J, leaving 17 bases between them. This CDR3 is built from 15 residues.

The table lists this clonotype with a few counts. The CDR3 DNA reads TGTGCCTGGAGTGTCATCGAGGACTATGGCTACACCTTC. This translates into CAWSVIEDYGYTF. The chain carries TRBV30 and TRBJ1-2; unclear D gene. The CDR3 consists of 13 residues. Germline lookup yields CDR1 GTSNPN and CDR2 SVGIG (reference sequence). V was pared by 0 bases and J by 3 bases, with 8 bases between.

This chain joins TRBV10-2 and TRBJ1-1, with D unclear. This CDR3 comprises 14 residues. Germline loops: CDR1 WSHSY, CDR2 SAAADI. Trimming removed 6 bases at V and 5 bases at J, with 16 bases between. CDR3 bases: TGCGCCAGCAGAGTGGGAGGACGAGAGACTGAAGCTTTCTTT. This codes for CASRVGGRETEAFF.